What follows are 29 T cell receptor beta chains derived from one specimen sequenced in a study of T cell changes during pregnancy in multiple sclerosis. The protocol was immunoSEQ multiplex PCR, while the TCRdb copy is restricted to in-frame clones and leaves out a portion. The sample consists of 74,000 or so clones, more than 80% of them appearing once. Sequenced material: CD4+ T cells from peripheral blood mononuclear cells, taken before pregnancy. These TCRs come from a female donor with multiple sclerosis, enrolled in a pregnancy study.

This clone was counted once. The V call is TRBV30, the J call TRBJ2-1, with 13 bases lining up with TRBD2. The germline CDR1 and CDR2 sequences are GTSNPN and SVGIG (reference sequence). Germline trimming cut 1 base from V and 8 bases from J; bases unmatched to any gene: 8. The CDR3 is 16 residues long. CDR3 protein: CAWSAGLAGMVDEQFF. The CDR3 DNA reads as TGTGCCTGGAGTGCGGGACTAGCGGGAATGGTCGATGAGCAGTTCTTC. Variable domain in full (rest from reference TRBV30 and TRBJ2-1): SQTIHQWPATLVQPVGSPLSLECTVEGTSNPNLYWYRQAAGRGLQLLFYSVGIGQISSEVPQNLSASRPQDRQFILSSKKLLLSDSGFYLCAWSAGLAGMVDEQFFGPGTRLTVL.

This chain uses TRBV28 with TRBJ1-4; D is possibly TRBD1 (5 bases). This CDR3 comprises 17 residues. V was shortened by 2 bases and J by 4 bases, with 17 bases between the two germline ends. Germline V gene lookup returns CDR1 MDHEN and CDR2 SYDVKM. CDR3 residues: CASSLGGGVPINEKLFF. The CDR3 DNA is TGTGCCAGCAGTTTAGGTGGGGGGGTTCCAATTAATGAAAAACTGTTTTTT.

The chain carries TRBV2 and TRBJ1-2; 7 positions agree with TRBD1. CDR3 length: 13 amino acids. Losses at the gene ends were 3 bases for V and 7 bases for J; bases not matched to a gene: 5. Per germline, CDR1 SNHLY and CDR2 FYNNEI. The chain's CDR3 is CASSEGQFGGYTF. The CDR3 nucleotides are TGTGCCAGCAGTGAGGGACAGTTTGGTGGCTACACCTTC.

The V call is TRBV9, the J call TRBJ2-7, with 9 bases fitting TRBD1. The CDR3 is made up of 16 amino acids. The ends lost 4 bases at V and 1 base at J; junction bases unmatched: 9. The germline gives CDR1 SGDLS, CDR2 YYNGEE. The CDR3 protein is CASSLFGDRESYEQYF. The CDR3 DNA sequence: TGTGCCAGCAGCCTTTTTGGGGACAGGGAATCCTACGAGCAGTACTTC.

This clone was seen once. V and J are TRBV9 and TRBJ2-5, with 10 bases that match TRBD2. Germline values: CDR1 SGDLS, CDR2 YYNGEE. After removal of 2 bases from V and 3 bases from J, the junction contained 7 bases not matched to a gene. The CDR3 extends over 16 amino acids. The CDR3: CASSVLPSGGEETQYF. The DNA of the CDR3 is TGTGCCAGCAGCGTTTTGCCTAGCGGGGGTGAAGAGACCCAGTACTTC.

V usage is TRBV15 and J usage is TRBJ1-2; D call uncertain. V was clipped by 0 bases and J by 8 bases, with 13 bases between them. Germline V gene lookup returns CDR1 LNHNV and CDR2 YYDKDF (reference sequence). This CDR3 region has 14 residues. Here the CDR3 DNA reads TGTGCCACCAGCAGAGATCGGCTAAATAGCGGCTACACCTTC. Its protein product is CATSRDRLNSGYTF.

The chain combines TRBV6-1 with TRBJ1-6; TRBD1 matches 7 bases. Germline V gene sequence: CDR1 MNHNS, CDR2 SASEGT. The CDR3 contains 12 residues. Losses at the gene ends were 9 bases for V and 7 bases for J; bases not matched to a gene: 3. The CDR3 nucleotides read TGTGCCAGTAGACAGGGCAATTCACCCCTCCACTTT. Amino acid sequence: CASRQGNSPLHF.

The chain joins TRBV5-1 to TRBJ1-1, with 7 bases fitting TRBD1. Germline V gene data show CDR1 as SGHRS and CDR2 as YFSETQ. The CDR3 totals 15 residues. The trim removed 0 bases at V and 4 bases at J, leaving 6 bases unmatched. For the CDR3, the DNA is TGCGCCAGCAGCTTGGTTTCAGGGGGTGGCACTGAAGCTTTCTTT. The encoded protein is CASSLVSGGGTEAFF.

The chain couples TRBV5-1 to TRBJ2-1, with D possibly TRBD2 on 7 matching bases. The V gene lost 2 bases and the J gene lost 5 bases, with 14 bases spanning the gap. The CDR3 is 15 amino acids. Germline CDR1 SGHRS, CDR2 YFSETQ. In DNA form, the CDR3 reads TGCGCCAGCAGCTTAGGGGGGAGGGAACACAATGAGCAGTTCTTC. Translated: CASSLGGREHNEQFF.

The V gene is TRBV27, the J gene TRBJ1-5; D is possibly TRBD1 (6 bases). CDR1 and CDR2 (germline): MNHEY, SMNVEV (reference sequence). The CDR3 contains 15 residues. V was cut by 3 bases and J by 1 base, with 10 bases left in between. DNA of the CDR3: TGTGCCAGCAGTTTCGCCAGGGGAAGCAATCAGCCCCAGCATTTT. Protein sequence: CASSFARGSNQPQHF.

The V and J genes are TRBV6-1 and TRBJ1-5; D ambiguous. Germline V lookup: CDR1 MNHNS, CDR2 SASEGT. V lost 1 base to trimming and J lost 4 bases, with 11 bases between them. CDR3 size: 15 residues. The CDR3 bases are TGTGCCAGCAGTGAAGGCCGGAGCCGAAATCAGCCCCAGCATTTT. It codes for CASSEGRSRNQPQHF.

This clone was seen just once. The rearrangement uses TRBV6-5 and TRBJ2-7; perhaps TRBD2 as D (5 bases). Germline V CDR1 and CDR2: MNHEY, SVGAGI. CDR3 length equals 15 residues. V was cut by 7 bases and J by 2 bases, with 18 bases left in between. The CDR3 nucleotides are TGTGCCAGCATTGGACCTCGGACTGGAACCTACGAGCAGTACTTC. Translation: CASIGPRTGTYEQYF.

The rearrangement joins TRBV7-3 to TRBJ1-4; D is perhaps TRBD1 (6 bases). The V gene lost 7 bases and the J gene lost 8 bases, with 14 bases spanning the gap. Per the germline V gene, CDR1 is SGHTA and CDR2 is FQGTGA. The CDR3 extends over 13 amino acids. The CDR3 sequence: CASTPGTSEKLFF. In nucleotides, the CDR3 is TGTGCCAGCACCCCCGGGACATCCGAAAAACTGTTTTTT.

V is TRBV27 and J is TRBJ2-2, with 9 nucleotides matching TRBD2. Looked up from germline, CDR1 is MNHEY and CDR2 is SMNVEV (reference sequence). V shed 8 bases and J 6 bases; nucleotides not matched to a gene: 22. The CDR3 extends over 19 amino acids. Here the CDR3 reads CASGHPGRMEAGGSGELFF. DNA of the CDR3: TGTGCCAGCGGACACCCTGGTCGCATGGAGGCGGGGGGGTCCGGGGAGCTGTTTTTT.

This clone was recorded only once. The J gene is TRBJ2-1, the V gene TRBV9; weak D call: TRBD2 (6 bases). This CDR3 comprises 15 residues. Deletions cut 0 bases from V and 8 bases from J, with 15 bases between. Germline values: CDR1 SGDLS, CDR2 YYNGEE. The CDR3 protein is CASSVVGGRGDEQFF. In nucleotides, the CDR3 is TGTGCCAGCAGCGTAGTGGGTGGACGCGGGGATGAGCAGTTCTTC. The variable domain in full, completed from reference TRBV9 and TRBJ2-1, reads DSGVTQTPKHLITATGQRVTLRCSPRSGDLSVYWYQQSLDQGLQFLIQYYNGEERAKGNILERFSAQQFPDLHSELNLSSLELGDSALYFCASSVVGGRGDEQFFGPGTRLTVL.

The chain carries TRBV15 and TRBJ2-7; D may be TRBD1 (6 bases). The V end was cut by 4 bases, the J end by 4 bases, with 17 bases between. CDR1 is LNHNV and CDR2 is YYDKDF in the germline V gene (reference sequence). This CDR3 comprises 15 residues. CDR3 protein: CATSKNQQGLYEQYF. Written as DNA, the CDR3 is TGTGCCACCAGCAAAAACCAGCAGGGGTTGTACGAGCAGTACTTC.

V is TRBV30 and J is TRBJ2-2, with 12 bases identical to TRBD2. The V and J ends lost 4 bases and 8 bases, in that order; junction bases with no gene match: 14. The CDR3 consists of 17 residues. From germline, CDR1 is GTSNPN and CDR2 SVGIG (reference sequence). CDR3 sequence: CAWKKGVLAGGTGELFF. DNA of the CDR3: TGTGCCTGGAAAAAGGGGGTACTAGCGGGAGGAACTGGGGAGCTGTTTTTT.

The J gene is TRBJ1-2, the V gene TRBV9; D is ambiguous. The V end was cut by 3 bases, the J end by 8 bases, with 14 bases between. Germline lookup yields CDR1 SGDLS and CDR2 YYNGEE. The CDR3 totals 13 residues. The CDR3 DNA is TGTGCCAGCAGCGCGCGGGAGTGGGGAGGCTACACCTTC. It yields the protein CASSAREWGGYTF.

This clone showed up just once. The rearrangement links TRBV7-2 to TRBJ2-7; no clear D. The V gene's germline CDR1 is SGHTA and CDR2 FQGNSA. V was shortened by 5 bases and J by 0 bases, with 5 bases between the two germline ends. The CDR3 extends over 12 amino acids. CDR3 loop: CASSRSSYEQYF. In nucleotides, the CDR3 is TGTGCCAGCAGCCGTAGCTCCTACGAGCAGTACTTC.

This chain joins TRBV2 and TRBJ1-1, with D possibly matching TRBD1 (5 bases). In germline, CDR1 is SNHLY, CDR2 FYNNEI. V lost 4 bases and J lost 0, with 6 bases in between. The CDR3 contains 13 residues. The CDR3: CASSVTVNTEAFF. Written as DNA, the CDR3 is TGTGCCAGCAGTGTGACAGTGAACACTGAAGCTTTCTTT.

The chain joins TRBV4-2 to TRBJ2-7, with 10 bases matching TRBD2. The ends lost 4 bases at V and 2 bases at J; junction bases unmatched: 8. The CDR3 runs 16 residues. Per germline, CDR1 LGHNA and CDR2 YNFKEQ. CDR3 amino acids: CASSLEVAGGAYEQYF. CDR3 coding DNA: TGTGCCAGCAGCCTGGAGGTAGCGGGAGGAGCCTACGAGCAGTACTTC.

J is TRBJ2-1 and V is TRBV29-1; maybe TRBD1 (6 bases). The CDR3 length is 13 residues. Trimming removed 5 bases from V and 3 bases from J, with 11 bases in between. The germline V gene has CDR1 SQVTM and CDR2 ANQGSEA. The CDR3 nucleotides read TGCAGCGTTCAACAGGGAAACTACAATGAGCAGTTCTTC. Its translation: CSVQQGNYNEQFF.

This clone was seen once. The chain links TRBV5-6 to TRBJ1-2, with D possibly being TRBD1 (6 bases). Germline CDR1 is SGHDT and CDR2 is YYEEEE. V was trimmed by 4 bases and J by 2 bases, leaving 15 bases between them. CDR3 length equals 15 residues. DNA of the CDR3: TGTGCCAGCAGCACCAAACAGGGCTTGAACTATGGCTACACCTTC. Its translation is CASSTKQGLNYGYTF.

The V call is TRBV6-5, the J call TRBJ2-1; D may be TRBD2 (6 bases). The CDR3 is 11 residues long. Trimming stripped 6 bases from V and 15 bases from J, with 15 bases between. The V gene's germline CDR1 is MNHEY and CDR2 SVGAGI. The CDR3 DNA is TGTGCCAGCAGCACCCGGACTACTAGGTTCTTC. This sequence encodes CASSTRTTRFF.

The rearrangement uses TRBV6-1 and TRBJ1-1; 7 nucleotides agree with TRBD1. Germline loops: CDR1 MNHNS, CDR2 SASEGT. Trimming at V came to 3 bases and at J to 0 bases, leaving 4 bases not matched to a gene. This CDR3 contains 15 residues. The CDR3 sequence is CASSDMGQMNTEAFF. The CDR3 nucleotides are TGTGCCAGCAGTGACATGGGACAGATGAACACTGAAGCTTTCTTT.

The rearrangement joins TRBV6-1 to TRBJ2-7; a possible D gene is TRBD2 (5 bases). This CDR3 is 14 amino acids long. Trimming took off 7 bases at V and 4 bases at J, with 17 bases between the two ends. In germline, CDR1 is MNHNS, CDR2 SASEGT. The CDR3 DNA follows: TGTGCCAGCACCCCGGCAGCGGTCGGTTACGAGCAGTACTTC. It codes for CASTPAAVGYEQYF.

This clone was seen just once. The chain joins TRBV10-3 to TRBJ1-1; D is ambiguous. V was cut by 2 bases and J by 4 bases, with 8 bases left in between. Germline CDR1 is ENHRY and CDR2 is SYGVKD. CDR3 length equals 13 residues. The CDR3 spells CAISESRSTEAFF. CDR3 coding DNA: TGTGCCATCAGTGAGAGTAGAAGCACTGAAGCTTTCTTT.

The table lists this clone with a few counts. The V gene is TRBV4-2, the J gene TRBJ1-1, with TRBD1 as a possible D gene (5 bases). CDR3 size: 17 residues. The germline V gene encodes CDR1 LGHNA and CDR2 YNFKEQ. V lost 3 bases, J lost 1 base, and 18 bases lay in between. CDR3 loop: CASSHPPTGRRNTEAFF. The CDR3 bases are TGTGCCAGCAGCCATCCTCCAACAGGTCGGAGGAACACTGAAGCTTTCTTT.

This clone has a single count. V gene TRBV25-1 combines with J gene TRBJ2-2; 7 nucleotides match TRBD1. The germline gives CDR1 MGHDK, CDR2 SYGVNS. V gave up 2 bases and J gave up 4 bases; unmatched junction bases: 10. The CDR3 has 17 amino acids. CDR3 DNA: TGTGCCAGCAGTGAAAAAACAGGGGTGCAGGTCACCGGGGAGCTGTTTTTT. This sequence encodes CASSEKTGVQVTGELFF. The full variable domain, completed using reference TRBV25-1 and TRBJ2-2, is EADIYQTPRYLVIGTGKKITLECSQTMGHDKMYWYQQDPGMELHLIHYSYGVNSTEKGDLSSESTVSRIRTEHFPLTLESARPSHTSQYLCASSEKTGVQVTGELFFGEGSRLTVL.